A single sample is the source of the 5 T cell receptor beta chains below, sequenced in a study of identical twins. TCRdb passed the 5' RACE reads through MiXCR, listing each CDR3 protein once. The repertoire consists of some 330,000 distinct CDR3 sequences, with 9% to 10% occurring once and the leading ten covering about 9.1%. What was sequenced was naive T cells sorted from blood. The receptors shown here come from a woman aged 45-65 years in good health.

This clonotype was observed a handful of times. J is TRBJ2-2 and V is TRBV27; maybe TRBD1 (5 bases). CDR3 length: 15 residues. Trimming pared 2 bases from V and 2 bases from J, leaving 9 bases between. CDR1 is MNHEY and CDR2 is SMNVEV in the germline V gene (reference sequence). The DNA for the CDR3 is TGTGCCAGCAGTTTAGCCAGGGTTAACACCGGGGAGCTGTTTTTT. Translated, it gives CASSLARVNTGELFF.

This clonotype has at least ten counts. CDR3: CASSSGLASSYEQYV. CDR3 DNA: TGCGCCAGCAGCTCCGGACTAGCGAGCTCCTACGAGCAGTACGTC. The genes are TRBV5-1 and TRBJ2-7; 9 positions match TRBD2. Unmatched junction bases numbered 4, after V lost 3 bases and J lost 0 bases. Looked up from germline, CDR1 is SGHRS and CDR2 is YFSETQ. The CDR3 covers 15 residues.

This clonotype was counted ten times or more. The V gene is TRBV11-3, the J gene TRBJ2-1; 7 bases line up with TRBD1. From germline, CDR1 is SGHNT and CDR2 YENEEA. V lost 5 bases, J lost 3 bases, and 4 bases stayed unmatched. CDR3 length: 14 amino acids. The CDR3 nucleotides read TGTGCCAGCAGCCGGTGGGACAGCTACAATGAGCAGTTCTTC. Translating gives CASSRWDSYNEQFF.

This clonotype was seen more than once but under ten times. The CDR3 region has the DNA TGTGCCAGCCGGGGGGGTGGCAGCAATCAGCCCCAGCATTTT. Its protein is CASRGGGSNQPQHF. V gene TRBV27 combines with J gene TRBJ1-5; maybe TRBD1 (5 bases). CDR3 length: 14 amino acids. V was pared by 8 bases and J by 1 base, with 12 bases between. Germline V lookup: CDR1 MNHEY, CDR2 SMNVEV (reference sequence).

This clonotype came up many times. This chain links TRBV12-5 with TRBJ1-1, with D unresolved. The CDR3 is made up of 12 amino acids. Germline CDR1 LGHNT, CDR2 FRNRAP. V was shortened by 5 bases and J by 5 bases, with 9 bases between the two germline ends. In nucleotides, the CDR3 is TGTGCTAGTGGTACAGTAAGGACTGAAGCTTTCTTT. This encodes CASGTVRTEAFF. Complete variable domain (other parts from reference TRBV12-5 and TRBJ1-1): DARVTQTPRHKVTEMGQEVTMRCQPILGHNTVFWYRQTMMQGLELLAYFRNRAPLDDSGMPKDRFSAEMPDATLATLKIQPSEPRDSAVYFCASGTVRTEAFFGQGTRLTVV.